This TCR beta chain emerged from a study of blood T cell repertoires in COVID-19. Study-level background: Italy, Spain and the United States were the sources of the convalescent and acute COVID-19 samples. From T cells, B-cell-depleted T cells, or PBMCs came the material, which was cDNA or gDNA.

The germline V gene has CDR1 SGHAT and CDR2 FQNNGV. The V and J ends lost 1 base and 7 bases, in that order; junction bases with no gene match: 1. The CDR3 spans 13 residues. In the study's own analysis: Estimation of nucleated cell counts relied on the amplification of reference gene primers. Sequencing used immunoSEQ multiplex PCR; TCRdb keeps in-frame clones, though not all of them. V, J and clone size reflect that table, while D and trimming were determined from the DNA. The data contain about 35,000 clones, 85% of them singletons. The sample was peripheral blood. J is TRBJ1-3 and V is TRBV11-2, with TRBD1 identical over 7 bases. This TCR was sampled from a man between 60 and 75 years old with active or convalescent COVID-19. DNA of the CDR3: TGTGCCAGCAGCTTAGTACAGGGGAACACCATATATTTT. This encodes CASSLVQGNTIYF.